The present TCR beta chain was sequenced within a study of tumor and adjacent non-tumor tissue in lung cancer. In the study overall: Around 4.5 million productive TCRbeta reads were obtained per sample on average. Points from the study as a whole: Normal lung showed higher cumulative top 100 clone frequency than tumor.

TCRbeta libraries were built with three rounds of nested PCR, modified from ARM-PCR. Each CDR3 protein is one row after TCRdb ran MiXCR on the multiplex PCR reads. The table records some 120,000 distinct CDR3 sequences, roughly 64% of them present only once. The CDR3 runs 14 residues. V was trimmed by 0 bases and J by 8 bases, leaving 11 bases between them. CDR1 MNHEY and CDR2 SVGEGT come from the germline V gene. This clonotype was observed many times. Its target is unknown. No cell sorting was done before RNA was extracted from the tissue. Newly diagnosed lung cancer patients had thoracic surgery in China, August–late 2014, without prior chemotherapy.

This TCR derives from a man between 25 and 39 years old with non-small cell lung cancer. The gene calls are TRBV6-2 or TRBV6-3 and TRBJ1-5, with D unresolved. The sequencing input was lung tumor tissue. The chain's CDR3 is CASSYSGPPKPQHF. CDR3 bases: TGTGCCAGCAGTTACTCGGGCCCGCCAAAGCCCCAGCATTTT.